The 9 T cell receptor beta chains in this list originate from one sample, sequenced in a study of blood T cell repertoires in COVID-19. The assay was immunoSEQ multiplex PCR, and TCRdb's table has in-frame clones only and misses some. In the table there are around 97,000 clones, just under 90% of which are singletons. Input material: peripheral blood. Source of these receptors: a human donor in a cohort sampled during active COVID-19.

This clone has just one count. CDR3 amino acids: CASSQVSSGGYEQYF. As DNA, the CDR3 is TGTGCCAGCAGCCAAGTATCTAGCGGAGGTTACGAGCAGTACTTC. The rearrangement uses TRBV3-1 (or the pseudogene TRBV3-2) and TRBJ2-7, with 7 bases lining up with TRBD2. The CDR3 loop spans 15 amino acids. Germline V gene data show CDR1 as LGHDT and CDR2 as YNNKEL (reference sequence). Trimming at V came to 1 base and at J to 4 bases, leaving 7 bases not matched to a gene.

The chain combines TRBV19 with TRBJ2-1; perhaps TRBD2 as D (6 bases). Germline V lookup: CDR1 LNHDA, CDR2 SQIVND (reference sequence). With 6 bases removed from V and 2 bases from J, the gap between germline ends came to 14 bases. The CDR3 sequence is 15 residues long. Written as DNA, the CDR3 is TGTGCCAGTAGCAGGGACTGGGAGACCTACAATGAGCAGTTCTTC. It translates to CASSRDWETYNEQFF. Full variable domain (remainder filled in from reference TRBV19 and TRBJ2-1): DGGITQSPKYLFRKEGQNVTLSCEQNLNHDAMYWYRQDPGQGLRLIYYSQIVNDFQKGDIAEGYSVSREKKESFPLTVTSAQKNPTAFYLCASSRDWETYNEQFFGPGTRLTVL.

This chain links TRBV25-1 with TRBJ1-1, with 8 bases fitting TRBD1. The CDR3 length is 13 residues. Unmatched junction bases numbered 4, after V lost 3 bases and J lost 7 bases. Per germline, CDR1 MGHDK and CDR2 SYGVNS. The CDR3 spells CASSDRGPGEAFF. The CDR3 nucleotides read TGTGCCAGCAGTGACAGGGGGCCGGGTGAAGCTTTCTTT.

V gene TRBV19 combines with J gene TRBJ2-1; a possible D gene is TRBD2 (5 bases). Germline V lookup: CDR1 LNHDA, CDR2 SQIVND (reference sequence). This CDR3 comprises 14 residues. Trimming took 7 bases from V and 0 from J, leaving 10 bases between them. DNA for the CDR3: TGTGCCAGTAACGGGGTTAGCTCCTACAATGAGCAGTTCTTC. Amino acids: CASNGVSSYNEQFF.

The V call is TRBV2, the J call TRBJ1-1; 7 bases are shared with TRBD1. J lost 4 bases, V lost 4 bases, and 0 bases had no gene match. Germline V gene lookup returns CDR1 SNHLY and CDR2 FYNNEI. This CDR3 comprises 12 residues. The CDR3 DNA reads as TGTGCCAGCAGTGGACAGGGCACTGAAGCTTTCTTT. Translated: CASSGQGTEAFF.

V gene TRBV29-1 combines with J gene TRBJ2-7; 7 nucleotides agree with TRBD2. J was trimmed by 3 bases and V by 4 bases; bases with no gene match: 6. CDR1 and CDR2 from the germline V gene are SQVTM and ANQGSEA. This CDR3 contains 13 residues. In nucleotides, the CDR3 is TGCAGCGTTGTAACGGGAGGCGGCTACGAGCAGTACTTC. Amino acid sequence: CSVVTGGGYEQYF.

The genes are TRBV15 and TRBJ2-7; TRBD1 matches at 10 bases. Germline lookup yields CDR1 LNHNV and CDR2 YYDKDF (reference sequence). The V segment lost 0 bases and the J segment 3 bases; nucleotides outside the gene matches: 11. The CDR3 has 18 amino acids. CDR3 in amino acids: CATSRDTPGTGAFYEQYF. The CDR3 region has the DNA TGTGCCACCAGCAGAGATACGCCGGGGACAGGGGCCTTCTACGAGCAGTACTTC.

J is TRBJ1-1 and V is TRBV7-9; 7 bases are a match to TRBD1. J gave up 5 bases and V 5 bases, and 8 bases lay outside the gene matches. The CDR3 has 14 residues. Germline loops: CDR1 SEHNR, CDR2 FQNEAQ (reference sequence). The DNA of the CDR3 is TGTGCCAGCAGCGAACTTAACAGGGGAACTGAAGCTTTCTTT. Amino acids: CASSELNRGTEAFF.

This clone was seen once. The chain has TRBV29-1 and TRBJ2-1, with TRBD2 matching 10 bases. The CDR3 extends over 14 amino acids. The germline V gene encodes CDR1 SQVTM and CDR2 ANQGSEA. The CDR3 region has the DNA TGCAGTGCCAGGGGGACTAGCGAACTCAATGAGCAGTTCTTC. Translated, it gives CSARGTSELNEQFF.